Relative to its sample, the clone carrying this TCR beta chain is medium-sized (0.01 to 0.1%). Its antigen is unidentified. Germline V gene data show CDR1 as SGHNT and CDR2 as YENEEA. This CDR3 region has 16 residues. Losses at the gene ends were 3 bases for V and 6 bases for J; bases not matched to a gene: 7. The treatment: randomized to nivolumab then ipilimumab (arm A) or the reverse (arm B). Libraries were prepared by immunoSEQ multiplex PCR; TCRdb keeps only in-frame clonotypes and omits some of them. The data show 1,800 or so clones, less than 25% seen once. The data are from a study of sequential checkpoint blockade in melanoma. Study information: Patients were randomized 1:1 to nivolumab-then-ipilimumab or ipilimumab-then-nivolumab first-line. TCRbeta immunosequencing was performed on DNA from roughly 99 pretreatment melanoma tumor samples.

Study findings and constraints: Rising tumor T-cell fraction and clonality meant about 30 times likelier benefit. Pretreatment TIL clonality tracked with response in the nivolumab-first arm.

Sample: tumor tissue (inferred from file names), taken from a patient given nivolumab and ipilimumab in sequence. The receptor was isolated from a human donor with melanoma. The chain couples TRBV11-3 to TRBJ2-1; TRBD2 agrees at 11 bases. CDR3 sequence (DNA): TGTGCCAGCAGCTTCCTCCTAGCGGGGGGCCGCAATGAGCAGTTCTTC. Encoded protein: CASSFLLAGGRNEQFF.